What follows describes a single TCR beta chain. This specimen comes from a study of T-cell memory formation after mild COVID-19. Study context: Most TCR clusters belonged to a single donor.

TCRdb independently ran MiXCR on the 5' RACE reads; one entry per CDR3 protein. The sample includes roughly 250,000 distinct CDR3 sequences, over 15% of them seen just once. The CDR3 length is 16 residues. The ends were cut back, 4 bases at V and 5 bases at J, with 21 bases in the middle. In germline, CDR1 is LNHNV, CDR2 YYDKDF (reference sequence). The specimen was PBMCs or a T cell subset sorted from them (not recorded which). This sequence was found in a man between 18 and 35 years old who had mild COVID-19 (a few samples of this study predate the infection). Cell type and time point are not known. This rearrangement joins TRBV15 to TRBJ2-7; no firm D call. Here the CDR3 DNA reads TGTGCCACCAGCACCCGGGCCAGCAGTGGTAGGGACGAGCAGTACTTC. Translated, it gives CATSTRASSGRDEQYF.